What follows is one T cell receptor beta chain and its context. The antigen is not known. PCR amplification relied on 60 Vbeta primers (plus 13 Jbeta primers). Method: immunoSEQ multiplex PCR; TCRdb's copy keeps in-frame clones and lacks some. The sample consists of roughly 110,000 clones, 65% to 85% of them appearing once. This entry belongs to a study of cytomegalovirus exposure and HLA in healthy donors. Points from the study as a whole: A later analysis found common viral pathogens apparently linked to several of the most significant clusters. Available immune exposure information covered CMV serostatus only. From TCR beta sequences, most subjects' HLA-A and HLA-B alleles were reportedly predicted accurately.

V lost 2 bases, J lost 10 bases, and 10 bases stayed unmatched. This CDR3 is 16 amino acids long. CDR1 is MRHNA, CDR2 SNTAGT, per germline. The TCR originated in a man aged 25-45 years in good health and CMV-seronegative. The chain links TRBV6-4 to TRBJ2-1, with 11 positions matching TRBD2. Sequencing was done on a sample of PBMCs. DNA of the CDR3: TGTGCCAGCAGTGACGGGGCTAGCGGGAGGTTAGTCGAGCAGTTCTTC. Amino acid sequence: CASSDGASGRLVEQFF.